Sequencing of this T cell receptor (beta chain) was carried out in a study of blood T cell repertoires in COVID-19. As for the study in general: Samples of COVID-19 (acute and convalescent) were obtained from the United States, Italy and Spain. T cells, B-cell-depleted T cells, or PBMCs supplied cDNA or gDNA.

Measured with immunoSEQ multiplex PCR; TCRdb has only the in-frame clones, and not every one. Of roughly 180,000 clones detected, 80% to 90% appear once; the ten largest clones hold about an eighth. Seattle patients were enrolled while actively infected and followed longitudinally. The source material was peripheral blood. This TCR was sampled from an elderly woman with COVID-19, enrolled during active disease.

In DNA form, the CDR3 reads TGTGCCAGCTCACCAGGGCAGGGCGGAACTAATGAAAAACTGTTTTTT. This encodes CASSPGQGGTNEKLFF. The gene calls are TRBV18 and TRBJ1-4, with a tentative D call TRBD1 (5 bases). Germline CDR1 reads KGHSH; CDR2 reads LQKENI. There are 16 residues in the CDR3. The germline V and J ends were trimmed by 2 bases and 1 base, with 11 bases remaining between them.